Below, 24 T cell receptor beta chains from the same sample are listed, as sequenced in a study of shared clonotypes between healthy human individuals (TCRdb year 2020). The library was generated by the immunoSEQ multiplex PCR assay. TCRdb took over this immuneACCESS table, retaining in-frame rearrangements with V and J assigned. Such tables are incomplete; in checked studies, under half of the missing clones stem from an unresolved V gene, and the remainder is unexplained. The sample table holds a few hundred thousand clones, of which approximately 97% were seen once. Approximately 0.32% of the sample is held by the ten biggest clonotypes. Material: memory CD8+ T cells sorted from blood. The sample's cell subset or site, from its label and the paper: CD45RO+ cells pooled with CCR7-negative TemRA cells. The receptors derive from a man aged 30 to 45 in good health.

The chain links TRBV7-2 to TRBJ2-3; TRBD2 matches 8 bases. CDR1 SGHTA and CDR2 FQGNSA come from the germline V gene. The CDR3 sequence is 12 residues long. V dropped 8 bases and J dropped 8; count of bases not matched to a gene: 6. The CDR3 nucleotides read TGTGCCAGCGGCGGGAGGCAGGGTACGCAGTATTTT. The encoded protein is CASGGRQGTQYF.

The V call is TRBV10-2, the J call TRBJ2-5; TRBD2 matches at 7 bases. This CDR3 is 11 amino acids long. V lost 8 bases to trimming and J lost 4 bases; unmatched junction nucleotides: 1. In germline, CDR1 is WSHSY, CDR2 SAAADI. The CDR3 DNA reads TGCGCCAGCGGACTAGGAGAGACCCAGTACTTC. Translated, it gives CASGLGETQYF.

This sequence joins TRBV4-1 and TRBJ2-1; the match to TRBD2 covers 10 bases. Germline loops: CDR1 MGHRA, CDR2 YSYEKL. CDR3 size: 18 residues. V dropped 2 bases and J dropped 5; count of bases not matched to a gene: 12. The CDR3 is CASSQRALTSGKHNEQFF. In DNA form, the CDR3 reads TGCGCCAGCAGCCAAAGGGCTCTTACTAGCGGGAAACACAATGAGCAGTTCTTC.

The chain employs TRBV29-1 and TRBJ2-5, with 8 bases aligning to TRBD2. J lost 3 bases, V lost 5 bases, and 2 bases had no gene match. Per germline, CDR1 SQVTM and CDR2 ANQGSEA. This CDR3 region has 12 residues. In DNA form, the CDR3 reads TGCAGCGTTTTTAGCGGGGAAGAGACCCAGTACTTC. Translation gives CSVFSGEETQYF.

This clone has only one observation. V gene TRBV7-3 combines with J gene TRBJ2-2, with 11 bases aligning to TRBD2. The ends lost 1 base at V and 0 bases at J; junction bases unmatched: 4. The CDR3 is made up of 18 amino acids. Germline-derived CDR1 and CDR2 are SGHTA and FQGTGA. CDR3 sequence: CASSLSVAGGPNTGELFF. In nucleotides, the CDR3 is TGTGCCAGCAGCTTAAGTGTAGCGGGAGGGCCGAACACCGGGGAGCTGTTTTTT.

The chain carries TRBV5-6 and TRBJ1-5; D remains unclear. The CDR3 sequence is 16 residues long. V lost 2 bases and J 0 bases, leaving 12 bases between the germline ends. Germline assignment: CDR1 SGHDT and CDR2 YYEEEE. The CDR3: CASSLWKAVSNQPQHF. As DNA, the CDR3 is TGTGCCAGCAGCTTATGGAAAGCAGTTAGCAATCAGCCCCAGCATTTT.

The genes are TRBV2 and TRBJ2-6, with a tentative D call TRBD1 (6 bases). Germline V CDR1 and CDR2: SNHLY, FYNNEI. The CDR3 totals 17 residues. V gave up 4 bases and J gave up 0 bases, with 13 bases separating them. CDR3: CASSGDRSSSGANVLTF. As DNA, the CDR3 is TGTGCCAGCAGTGGCGACAGGAGCTCCTCTGGGGCCAACGTCCTGACTTTC.

The chain is built from TRBV6-1 and TRBJ2-7; D is perhaps TRBD2 (6 bases). CDR3 length: 13 residues. V gave up 6 bases and J gave up 2 bases, with 11 bases separating them. CDR1 is MNHNS and CDR2 is SASEGT in the germline V gene. The CDR3 DNA reads as TGTGCCAGCAGGGGGGGTGGCCCCTACGAGCAGTACTTC. It specifies CASRGGGPYEQYF.

A single count supports this clone. The gene calls are TRBV28 and TRBJ2-5, with a tentative D call TRBD1 (5 bases). From germline, CDR1 is MDHEN and CDR2 SYDVKM. This CDR3 has 14 amino acids. Trimming took 3 bases from V and 2 from J, leaving 10 bases between them. CDR3 protein: CASSFPDSQETQYF. The CDR3 DNA reads TGTGCCAGCAGTTTCCCAGACAGTCAAGAGACCCAGTACTTC.

The V gene is TRBV14, the J gene TRBJ2-1, with TRBD1 matching 7 bases. The trim removed 4 bases at V and 2 bases at J, leaving 2 bases unmatched. Germline V CDR1 and CDR2: SGHDN, FVKESK. CDR3 length equals 14 residues. CDR3: CASSRTGTYNEQFF. The CDR3 DNA sequence: TGTGCCAGCAGCCGGACAGGAACCTACAATGAGCAGTTCTTC. The full variable domain, its missing parts supplied by reference TRBV14 and TRBJ2-1, is EAGVTQFPSHSVIEKGQTVTLRCDPISGHDNLYWYRRVMGKEIKFLLHFVKESKQDESGMPNNRFLAERTGGTYSTLKVQPAELEDSGVYFCASSRTGTYNEQFFGPGTRLTVL.

The rearrangement links TRBV27 to TRBJ1-2, with 8 bases fitting TRBD1. Germline V gene lookup returns CDR1 MNHEY and CDR2 SMNVEV (reference sequence). The CDR3 spans 15 residues. The V segment lost 6 bases and the J segment 4 bases; nucleotides outside the gene matches: 10. CDR3 sequence: CASRLQGVGCYGYTF. CDR3 bases: TGTGCCAGCAGGCTACAGGGGGTTGGGTGCTATGGCTACACCTTC.

The rearrangement joins TRBV7-9 to TRBJ2-5; 14 nucleotides align to TRBD2. The germline V gene has CDR1 SEHNR and CDR2 FQNEAQ (reference sequence). V lost 5 bases and J lost 6; bases outside the gene matches: 14. This CDR3 region has 18 residues. The CDR3 loop is CASSPTRGLAGEIKTQYF. CDR3 DNA: TGTGCCAGCAGCCCGACCCGGGGACTAGCGGGAGAGATAAAGACCCAGTACTTC.

This sequence joins TRBV6-5 and TRBJ2-5; maybe TRBD2 (6 bases). CDR3 length: 15 residues. Trimming cost V 2 bases and J 3 bases, with 13 bases left between them. The germline V gene encodes CDR1 MNHEY and CDR2 SVGAGI. The CDR3 DNA is TGTGCCAGCAGTTACGGGCCGGGAGCCGAAGAGACCCAGTACTTC. Residues: CASSYGPGAEETQYF.

This sequence joins TRBV19 and TRBJ2-2; 9 nucleotides match TRBD1. With V trimmed by 9 bases and J by 8 bases, 13 bases remained unmatched. CDR1 is LNHDA, CDR2 SQIVND, per germline (reference sequence). The CDR3 runs 15 residues. The CDR3 region is CASKLGTGRSGELFF. In DNA form, the CDR3 reads TGTGCCAGCAAACTAGGGACAGGGAGGTCGGGGGAGCTGTTTTTT.

The chain employs TRBV27 and TRBJ2-7; TRBD1 might be the D (5 bases). The ends were cut back, 6 bases at V and 0 bases at J, with 18 bases in the middle. There are 16 residues in the CDR3. CDR1 is MNHEY, CDR2 SMNVEV, per germline (reference sequence). In nucleotides, the CDR3 is TGTGCCAGCAGGGGTGGGGCCACTATCGGCTCCTACGAGCAGTACTTC. Protein product: CASRGGATIGSYEQYF.

J is TRBJ2-1 and V is TRBV29-1; tentatively, D is TRBD1 (6 bases). The CDR3 runs to 13 residues. The V end lost 7 bases, the J end lost 0 bases, and 10 bases lay between the germline ends. CDR1 is SQVTM, CDR2 ANQGSEA, per germline. CDR3 bases: TGCAGCGCCAAGGACAGCTCCTACAATGAGCAGTTCTTC. This gives the protein CSAKDSSYNEQFF.

In the case of this clone: Other DNA sequences within the sample encode an identical CDR3. CDR3 sequence reads: CASRQGLSGNTIYF. The DNA of the CDR3 is TGTGCCAGCAGGCAGGGCCTCTCTGGAAACACCATATATTTT. The genes are TRBV2 and TRBJ1-3; the D gene is possibly TRBD1 (5 bases). The CDR3 sequence is 14 residues long. Trimming left V 6 bases short and J 0 bases short, with 9 bases between. CDR1 and CDR2 (germline): SNHLY, FYNNEI.

CDR3 protein: CAWTPYVLLYNEQFF. In DNA, the CDR3 is TGTGCCTGGACCCCTTATGTTCTTTTGTACAATGAGCAGTTCTTC. The chain employs TRBV30 and TRBJ2-1; D unresolved. V shed 4 bases and J shed 4 bases, with 17 bases lying between them. This CDR3 contains 15 residues. Germline V gives CDR1 GTSNPN, CDR2 SVGIG (reference sequence).

CDR3 sequence reads: CASSLWGAGTDTQYF. CDR3 coding DNA: TGTGCCAGCAGCTTATGGGGGGCGGGCACAGATACGCAGTATTTT. The chain combines TRBV7-3 with TRBJ2-3; D tentatively fits TRBD1 or TRBD2 (6 bases each). Germline lookup yields CDR1 SGHTA and CDR2 FQGTGA. The ends were cut back, 2 bases at V and 1 base at J, with 10 bases in the middle. The CDR3 has 15 residues. Supplemented by reference TRBV7-3 and TRBJ2-3, the full variable domain reads GAGVSQTPSNKVTEKGKYVELRCDPISGHTALYWYRQSLGQGPEFLIYFQGTGAADDSGLPNDRFFAVRPEGSVSTLKIQRTERGDSAVYLCASSLWGAGTDTQYFGPGTRLTVL.

V usage is TRBV4-2 and J usage is TRBJ2-6; no reliable D call. The germline V and J ends were trimmed by 5 bases and 1 base, with 9 bases remaining between them. This CDR3 is 15 amino acids long. Germline CDR1 LGHNA, CDR2 YNFKEQ. CDR3 DNA: TGTGCCAGCAGCTCAACTATATCTGGGGCCAACGTCCTGACTTTC. This encodes CASSSTISGANVLTF.

The J gene is TRBJ1-2, the V gene TRBV7-2; D ambiguous. There are 14 residues in the CDR3. CDR1 is SGHTA and CDR2 is FQGNSA in the germline V gene. Deletions cut 5 bases from V and 0 bases from J, with 10 bases between. The CDR3 bases are TGTGCCAGCAGCCGGGAGTTGGCTAACTATGGCTACACCTTC. Amino acids: CASSRELANYGYTF.

This CDR3 is CASSGKGGATDTQYF. CDR3 sequence (DNA): TGTGCCAGCAGTGGGAAAGGGGGGGCAACAGATACGCAGTATTTT. The chain carries TRBV2 and TRBJ2-3; a weak D match, TRBD2 (7 bases). V lost 4 bases and J lost 3, with 14 bases in between. The CDR3 contains 15 residues. Germline V gene lookup returns CDR1 SNHLY and CDR2 FYNNEI.

This chain links TRBV28 with TRBJ1-2, with D hard to call. Trimming stripped 3 bases from V and 14 bases from J, with 13 bases between. CDR3 size: 11 residues. Germline V gives CDR1 MDHEN, CDR2 SYDVKM. Written as DNA, the CDR3 is TGTGCCAGCAGTTTCAGGTCGGCTAAGACCTTC. Its translation: CASSFRSAKTF.

This rearrangement joins TRBV7-9 to TRBJ2-3; no firm D call. Germline V CDR1 and CDR2: SEHNR, FQNEAQ (reference sequence). The CDR3 is 14 amino acids. Trimming removed 1 base at V and 1 base at J, with 6 bases between. CDR3 amino acids: CASSLDTGTDTQYF. CDR3 DNA: TGTGCCAGCAGCTTAGACACAGGCACAGATACGCAGTATTTT.